This T cell receptor beta chain came from a study of technical replicates of blood from a handful of donors. V lost 7 bases, J lost 4 bases, and 17 bases lay in between. From germline, CDR1 is MGHDK and CDR2 SYGVNS. The CDR3 is 14 amino acids. Generated by immunoSEQ multiplex PCR, the TCRdb table keeps only in-frame clones and is missing some. The repertoire holds 55,000 to 80,000 clones, with 93% as singletons. This receptor was obtained from a human donor in good health. The chain is built from TRBV25-1 and TRBJ2-7, with D possibly TRBD2 on 7 matching bases. The source material was T cells isolated from PBMCs. CDR3 in DNA: TGTGCCAGCAATCCTGCGGGGGCAGGGTACGAGCAGTACTTC. Protein product: CASNPAGAGYEQYF.